Here is one T cell receptor beta chain with its context. In the source study's methods: For nucleated cells, counts were estimated from reference gene primer amplification. Clones were read by immunoSEQ multiplex PCR, and TCRdb kept only the in-frame ones, dropping some. V and J calls plus clone size are reproduced from that table; the DNA served to infer D and trimming. The profile covers about 300,000 clones, with 65% to 85% appearing a single time and approximately 1.5% taken by the ten largest. One Seattle source followed patients from active infection through their disease course. V was pared by 0 bases and J by 1 base, with 6 bases between. The CDR3 has 14 residues. Germline values: CDR1 LNHDA, CDR2 SQIVND (reference sequence). The data were taken from a study of blood T cell repertoires in COVID-19. Background on the study: Material from acute and convalescent COVID-19 was sourced from the United States, Italy and Spain. Nucleic acid was either cDNA or gDNA, and it came from T cells, B-cell-depleted T cells, or PBMCs.

This chain joins TRBV19 and TRBJ1-1; D not certain. The sequenced material came from peripheral blood. The TCR originated in a human donor with COVID-19, enrolled during active disease. The donor label of this sample is uncertain. CDR3 sequence reads: CASSIDYWNTEAFF. In DNA, the CDR3 is TGTGCCAGTAGTATAGATTATTGGAACACTGAAGCTTTCTTT. Variable domain in full (rest from reference TRBV19 and TRBJ1-1): DGGITQSPKYLFRKEGQNVTLSCEQNLNHDAMYWYRQDPGQGLRLIYYSQIVNDFQKGDIAEGYSVSREKKESFPLTVTSAQKNPTAFYLCASSIDYWNTEAFFGQGTRLTVV.